This TCR beta chain came from a study of blood T cell repertoires in COVID-19. Sequencing used immunoSEQ multiplex PCR; TCRdb keeps in-frame clones, though not all of them. The data show about 200,000 clones, 70% to 80% seen once. The CDR3 totals 14 residues. V gene TRBV21-1 combines with J gene TRBJ1-1; the table's D gene call, TRBD1, was not cross checked with the DNA. TRBV21-1 is tagged as a pseudogene. The specimen sequenced was peripheral blood. This clonotype was obtained from a woman aged 40-49 years with COVID-19, enrolled during active disease. CDR3 sequence reads: CASSKKGMNTEAFF. CDR3 nucleotides: TGTGCCAGCAGCAAAAAGGGGATGAACACTGAAGCTTTCTTT.